These 25 T cell receptor beta chains share one sample of origin, sequenced in a study of CD8+CD57+ T cells in acquired aplastic anemia. TCR beta VDJ and CDR3 profiles were obtained from a genomic DNA template. TCRdb redid the calling of the reads with MiXCR, one entry per CDR3 protein. The sample has 200,000 or so distinct CDR3 sequences; about 62% are singletons. CD8+CD57+ cell expansion had been shown by flow cytometry in patients chosen for sequencing. The sequenced sample was sorted CD4+, CD8+, or CD8+CD57+ T cells (not recorded which) from PBMCs. All receptors derive from a human donor with aplastic anemia.

The V gene is TRBV24-1, the J gene TRBJ2-7; D possibly matches TRBD1 or TRBD2 (5 bases each). Germline V gene data show CDR1 as KGHDR and CDR2 as SFDVKD. Trimming pared 3 bases from V and 4 bases from J, leaving 12 bases between. The CDR3 runs to 14 residues. The chain's CDR3 is CATSDPRGEYEQYF. In DNA form, the CDR3 reads TGTGCCACCAGTGATCCCCGAGGGGAGTACGAGCAGTACTTC.

The V and J genes are TRBV9 and TRBJ1-1, with D unclear. The germline V gene encodes CDR1 SGDLS and CDR2 YYNGEE. V dropped 0 bases and J dropped 1 base, with 10 bases sitting between them. The CDR3 totals 15 residues. The CDR3 protein is CASSVEPSENTEAFF. In nucleotides, the CDR3 is TGTGCCAGCAGCGTAGAACCCTCCGAGAACACTGAAGCTTTCTTT.

V gene TRBV5-1 combines with J gene TRBJ1-6; D is perhaps TRBD1 (5 bases). Trimming shortened V by 0 bases and J by 7 bases, and 8 bases separated the two germline ends. CDR1 and CDR2 from the germline V gene are SGHRS and YFSETQ. The CDR3 spans 14 residues. The CDR3 is CASSLATGNSPLHF. The CDR3 DNA reads TGCGCCAGCAGCTTGGCCACAGGAAATTCACCCCTCCACTTT.

This clonotype was counted at least ten times. CDR3 residues: CASSLLLAGAGYTF. The CDR3 DNA sequence: TGTGCCAGCAGCTTACTGTTGGCAGGCGCTGGCTACACCTTC. The chain uses TRBV7-2 and TRBJ1-2; D remains ambiguous. Deletions cut 2 bases from V and 7 bases from J, with 14 bases between. Germline CDR1 SGHTA, CDR2 FQGNSA. This CDR3 region has 14 residues.

This clonotype was detected only a few times. The rearrangement uses TRBV15 and TRBJ2-2; no clear D gene. The CDR3 covers 16 residues. Trimming pared 5 bases from V and 0 bases from J, leaving 13 bases between. CDR1 and CDR2 from the germline V gene are LNHNV and YYDKDF (reference sequence). In nucleotides, the CDR3 is TGTGCCACCAGCCCCCATCCCGCCACGAACACCGGGGAGCTGTTTTTT. This encodes CATSPHPATNTGELFF.

This clonotype was recorded at least ten times. The V gene is TRBV7-9, the J gene TRBJ2-7; 9 positions match TRBD1. This CDR3 comprises 17 residues. V gave up 1 base and J gave up 1 base; unmatched junction bases: 8. Germline V CDR1 and CDR2: SEHNR, FQNEAQ (reference sequence). The CDR3 nucleotides read TGTGCCAGCAGCTTAGGGGCCCCGGGACAGGGATCCTACGAGCAGTACTTC. Its translation is CASSLGAPGQGSYEQYF.

The table lists this clonotype with a count of one. The V gene is TRBV12-3 or TRBV12-4, the J gene TRBJ1-6; D is unclear. The CDR3 is 17 residues long. Trimming removed 4 bases from V and 5 bases from J, with 18 bases in between. Here the CDR3 reads CASSYRGSLRNNSPLHF. CDR3 in DNA: TGTGCCAGCAGTTACCGGGGTTCACTAAGAAATAATTCACCCCTCCACTTT.

This clonotype has at least ten counts. The rearrangement joins TRBV4-1 to TRBJ2-3; 8 bases fit TRBD1. The CDR3 contains 17 residues. V lost 4 bases and J lost 1; bases outside the gene matches: 10. CDR1 and CDR2 (germline): MGHRA, YSYEKL. The DNA of the CDR3 is TGCGCCAGCAGCCCACAAAACGGACAGGGACGCACAGATACGCAGTATTTT. Translated: CASSPQNGQGRTDTQYF.

The chain couples TRBV7-2 to TRBJ2-6, with D perhaps matching TRBD1 (6 bases). In germline, CDR1 is SGHTA, CDR2 FQGNSA. The CDR3 has 21 residues. V shed 5 bases and J shed 5 bases, with 31 bases lying between them. DNA of the CDR3: TGTGCCAGCAGCCTAGGGCCCCCTCGACAGGCACTAACCCTCTGGGCCAACGTCCTGACTTTC. This sequence encodes CASSLGPPRQALTLWANVLTF.

Worth noting for this clonotype: Being one base from a much bigger clone, this may be a read error. This chain links TRBV7-9 with TRBJ2-3; D call uncertain. From germline, CDR1 is SEHNR and CDR2 FQNEAQ (reference sequence). Trimming took off 3 bases at V and 2 bases at J, with 3 bases between the two ends. CDR3 length: 12 residues. DNA for the CDR3: TGTGCCAGCAGCTTTAACACAGATACGCAGTATTTT. Translation gives CASSFNTDTQYF.

The gene calls are TRBV9 and TRBJ1-2, with a tentative D call TRBD1 (6 bases). The CDR3 has 17 amino acids. Germline lookup yields CDR1 SGDLS and CDR2 YYNGEE. V was trimmed by 3 bases and J by 4 bases, leaving 22 bases between them. CDR3 DNA: TGTGCCAGCAGCGAAGGGGTGGATGTAGTGGGGGCCTATGGCTACACCTTC. This sequence encodes CASSEGVDVVGAYGYTF.

The chain is built from TRBV27 and TRBJ2-4; tentatively, D is TRBD1 or TRBD2 (7 bases each). Trimming took 0 bases from V and 6 from J, leaving 9 bases between them. The CDR3 length is 14 residues. Germline lookup yields CDR1 MNHEY and CDR2 SMNVEV (reference sequence). CDR3 DNA sequence: TGTGCCAGCAGTTTATCCAGGGGGGGAAACATTCAGTACTTC. Protein: CASSLSRGGNIQYF.

This chain joins TRBV9 and TRBJ2-3, with 9 bases identical to TRBD1. Germline values: CDR1 SGDLS, CDR2 YYNGEE. This CDR3 region has 16 residues. The V gene end was trimmed by 0 bases and the J gene end by 4 bases; junction bases not matched to a gene: 6. The CDR3 nucleotides are TGTGCCAGCAGCGTAGGAGGGACAGGGTACGCAGATACGCAGTATTTT. It specifies CASSVGGTGYADTQYF.

The rearrangement uses TRBV5-5 and TRBJ1-5; TRBD1 is a possible D gene (6 bases). The CDR3 is 17 amino acids. CDR1 is SGHKS, CDR2 YYEKEE, per germline (reference sequence). The V gene lost 4 bases and the J gene lost 5 bases, with 22 bases spanning the gap. The CDR3 DNA follows: TGTGCCAGCAGCCCGTTAGACAGGCAGGGAGTGGATCAGCCCCAGCATTTT. This codes for CASSPLDRQGVDQPQHF.

This clonotype was seen repeatedly, ten times or more. This chain links TRBV7-8 with TRBJ2-5; D gene uncertain. Germline V lookup: CDR1 SGHVS, CDR2 FQNEAQ. V lost 6 bases to trimming and J lost 2 bases, with 19 bases between them. The CDR3 covers 16 residues. The CDR3 bases are TGTGCCAGCAGTCCCCAGCAGTTGTTTCGGCAAGAGACCCAGTACTTC. This codes for CASSPQQLFRQETQYF.

A word on this clonotype: The junction differs from germline at one of its ends, possibly a read error. The V call is TRBV7-9, the J call TRBJ2-3; D is unresolved. In germline, CDR1 is SEHNR, CDR2 FQNEAQ (reference sequence). The CDR3 covers 14 residues. The CDR3 sequence: CAGSSGYNTDTQYF. The DNA for the CDR3 is TGTGCCGGCAGCTCGGGCTACAACACAGATACGCAGTATTTT.

V and J are TRBV9 and TRBJ2-1; TRBD2 aligns across 14 bases. J was trimmed by 8 bases and V by 4 bases; bases with no gene match: 5. This CDR3 is built from 15 residues. Germline CDR1 reads SGDLS; CDR2 reads YYNGEE. The CDR3 DNA reads as TGTGCCAGCAGCACGGGACTAGCGGGAGCGTATGAGCAGTTCTTC. Translating it yields CASSTGLAGAYEQFF.

This chain joins TRBV2 and TRBJ1-1; the D gene is possibly TRBD1 (6 bases). The V gene lost 6 bases and the J gene lost 3 bases, with 11 bases spanning the gap. This CDR3 region has 13 residues. Germline V gene data show CDR1 as SNHLY and CDR2 as FYNNEI. CDR3 in DNA: TGTGCCAGCAGGCCGGACAGACACACTGAAGCTTTCTTT. It yields the protein CASRPDRHTEAFF. The full variable domain, completed using reference TRBV2 and TRBJ1-1, is EPEVTQTPSHQVTQMGQEVILRCVPISNHLYFYWYRQILGQKVEFLVSFYNNEISEKSEIFDDQFSVERPDGSNFTLKIRSTKLEDSAMYFCASRPDRHTEAFFGQGTRLTVV.

The chain is built from TRBV20-1 and TRBJ2-2, with TRBD2 identical over 8 bases. V shed 0 bases, J shed 4 bases, and the junction held 4 bases outside the gene matches. CDR1 is DFQATT and CDR2 is SNEGSKA in the germline V gene (reference sequence). CDR3 length: 15 amino acids. CDR3 sequence (DNA): TGCAGTGCTAGAGATCCCCTAGCGGGCACCGGGGAGCTGTTTTTT. This sequence encodes CSARDPLAGTGELFF.

This sequence joins TRBV2 and TRBJ2-7; no clear D. The V gene lost 3 bases and the J gene lost 1 base, with 13 bases spanning the gap. Germline lookup yields CDR1 SNHLY and CDR2 FYNNEI. The CDR3 spans 15 residues. The CDR3 DNA is TGTGCCAGCAGTGAGAGTGCGCAGCCTTCCTACGAGCAGTACTTC. Its translation is CASSESAQPSYEQYF. The variable domain in full, completed from reference TRBV2 and TRBJ2-7, reads EPEVTQTPSHQVTQMGQEVILRCVPISNHLYFYWYRQILGQKVEFLVSFYNNEISEKSEIFDDQFSVERPDGSNFTLKIRSTKLEDSAMYFCASSESAQPSYEQYFGPGTRLTVT.

The V and J genes are TRBV10-1 and TRBJ1-2, with D tentatively TRBD1 (5 bases). The germline V gene has CDR1 WNHNN and CDR2 SYGVQD (reference sequence). Trimming stripped 4 bases from V and 8 bases from J, with 17 bases between. The CDR3 consists of 14 residues. This CDR3 is CASSVVGGAGGYTF. The CDR3 DNA is TGCGCCAGCAGTGTGGTGGGGGGAGCTGGCGGCTACACCTTC.

The chain has TRBV9 and TRBJ2-3; 11 positions match TRBD2. CDR1 SGDLS and CDR2 YYNGEE come from the germline V gene. The CDR3 consists of 15 residues. Trimming removed 9 bases from V and 6 bases from J; junction bases left unmatched: 12. The CDR3 coding sequence is TGTGCCACCGTGACTAGCGGGGAGGAAGAGGATACGCAGTATTTT. Amino acids: CATVTSGEEEDTQYF.

The chain carries TRBV20-1 and TRBJ2-5; TRBD2 matches 11 bases. This CDR3 has 15 residues. The V gene end was trimmed by 3 bases and the J gene end by 5 bases; junction bases not matched to a gene: 8. The germline CDR1 and CDR2 sequences are DFQATT and SNEGSKA (reference sequence). The CDR3 DNA follows: TGCAGTGCTAGCCATAGCGGGGGGGTTAGTGAGACCCAGTACTTC. As protein: CSASHSGGVSETQYF.

The chain links TRBV20-1 to TRBJ2-7; possible D gene TRBD2, 7 bases. Germline CDR1 DFQATT, CDR2 SNEGSKA (reference sequence). The CDR3 runs to 15 residues. V lost 5 bases and J 7 bases, leaving 24 bases between the germline ends. CDR3 DNA: TGCAGTGCTCTCCAACAGCGGGACACTTTGGGAGAGCAGTACTTC. This codes for CSALQQRDTLGEQYF.

The V and J genes are TRBV5-1 and TRBJ2-7; 7 nucleotides match TRBD1. V dropped 4 bases and J dropped 2; count of bases not matched to a gene: 9. Looked up from germline, CDR1 is SGHRS and CDR2 is YFSETQ. The CDR3 totals 15 residues. The DNA for the CDR3 is TGCGCCAGCAGCCCTGGGGACAGTGCTGCCTACGAGCAGTACTTC. Residues: CASSPGDSAAYEQYF. Full variable domain (outside the CDR3, taken from reference TRBV5-1 and TRBJ2-7): KAGVTQTPRYLIKTRGQQVTLSCSPISGHRSVSWYQQTPGQGLQFLFEYFSETQRNKGNFPGRFSGRQFSNSRSEMNVSTLELGDSALYLCASSPGDSAAYEQYFGPGTRLTVT.